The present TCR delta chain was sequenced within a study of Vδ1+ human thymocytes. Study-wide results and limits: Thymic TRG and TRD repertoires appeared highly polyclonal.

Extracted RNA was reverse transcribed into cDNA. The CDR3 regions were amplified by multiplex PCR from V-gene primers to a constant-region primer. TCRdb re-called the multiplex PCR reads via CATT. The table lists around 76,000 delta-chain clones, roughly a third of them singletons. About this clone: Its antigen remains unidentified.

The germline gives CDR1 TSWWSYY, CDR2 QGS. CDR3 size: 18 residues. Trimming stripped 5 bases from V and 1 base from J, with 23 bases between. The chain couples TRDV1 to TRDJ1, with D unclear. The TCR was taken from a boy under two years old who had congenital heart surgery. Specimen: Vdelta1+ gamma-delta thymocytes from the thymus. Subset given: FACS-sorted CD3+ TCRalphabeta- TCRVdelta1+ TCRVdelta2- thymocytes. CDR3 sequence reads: CALGPQGSPRGLTDKLIF. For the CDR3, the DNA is TGTGCTCTTGGGCCCCAGGGGTCTCCAAGGGGCCTCACCGATAAACTCATCTTT.